In this sample, the clone carrying this T cell receptor beta chain turned up once. Its antigen remains unidentified. This table comes from immunoSEQ multiplex PCR, and its TCRdb copy is limited to in-frame clones, with some not included. The table records around 130,000 clones, 85% to 90% of them present only once. These data come from a study of T cell responses to AZD1222 COVID-19 vaccine. Turning to the study itself: Analyses pooled second doses at about 4 or about 12 weeks. Study-level findings and limits: All repertoire sampling was performed exclusively after the peak T cell response. It should be noted that donors were predominantly white British and more often female, and clonal diversity was possibly underestimated.

The V gene's germline CDR1 is LNHNV and CDR2 YYDKDF (reference sequence). Unmatched junction bases numbered 9, after V lost 3 bases and J lost 0 bases. The CDR3 runs to 18 residues. The receptor comes from an adult in good health. V gene TRBV15 combines with J gene TRBJ1-4; TRBD1 matches 8 bases. Here the sequenced sample was peripheral blood, taken on day 0 of AZD1222 vaccination. This chain's CDR3 is CATSSPGTGGATNEKLFF. CDR3 sequence (DNA): TGTGCCACCAGCAGCCCCGGGACAGGTGGGGCAACTAATGAAAAACTGTTTTTT.